Below are 15 T cell receptor beta chains sequenced from a single sample in a study of cytomegalovirus exposure and HLA in healthy donors. Method: immunoSEQ multiplex PCR; TCRdb's copy keeps in-frame clones and lacks some. The sample includes approximately 280,000 clones, more than 75% of them seen just once. Sample: PBMCs. The receptors originated from a woman between 18 and 29 years old in good health and CMV-seronegative.

This chain connects TRBV27 to TRBJ1-1, with D tentatively TRBD1 (5 bases). The CDR3 runs to 17 residues. V gave up 1 base and J gave up 3 bases, with 18 bases separating them. Germline V gene data show CDR1 as MNHEY and CDR2 as SMNVEV (reference sequence). CDR3 loop: CASSLLGTGTWDTEAFF. The DNA for the CDR3 is TGTGCCAGCAGTTTATTGGGAACTGGGACTTGGGACACTGAAGCTTTCTTT.

This rearrangement joins TRBV9 to TRBJ2-3, with D perhaps matching TRBD2 (5 bases). The V gene's germline CDR1 is SGDLS and CDR2 YYNGEE. This CDR3 is built from 17 residues. Trimming stripped 0 bases from V and 2 bases from J, with 16 bases between. The CDR3 DNA follows: TGTGCCAGCAGCGTAGCTCCCGGAGGTTCGACCACAGATACGCAGTATTTT. It specifies CASSVAPGGSTTDTQYF.

This chain links TRBV5-1 with TRBJ1-6; D unclear. This CDR3 comprises 16 residues. V lost 2 bases, J lost 0 bases, and 9 bases lay in between. CDR1 SGHRS and CDR2 YFSETQ come from the germline V gene. The CDR3 region is CASSLQMSSYNSPLHF. CDR3 bases: TGCGCCAGCAGCTTACAGATGAGCTCCTATAATTCACCCCTCCACTTT.

This clone occurred once. The chain is built from TRBV5-1 and TRBJ2-3; the match to TRBD2 covers 7 bases. CDR3 length: 15 residues. Germline lookup yields CDR1 SGHRS and CDR2 YFSETQ. The J segment lost 1 base and the V segment lost 7 bases, leaving 9 bases of the junction unmatched. The CDR3 bases are TGCGCCAGCGAAACCGGAGCGGGACGCACAGATACGCAGTATTTT. It yields the protein CASETGAGRTDTQYF.

The chain couples TRBV28 to TRBJ2-7, with D perhaps matching TRBD1 (7 bases). V shed 3 bases and J shed 3 bases, with 12 bases lying between them. This CDR3 contains 14 residues. Germline CDR1 is MDHEN and CDR2 is SYDVKM. DNA for the CDR3: TGTGCCAGCAGTTTTTCGCAGGGGGGCTACGAGCAGTACTTC. Translated: CASSFSQGGYEQYF.

Concerning this clone: At the DNA level, this CDR3 is encoded by other sequences in the same sample as well. V usage is TRBV4-3 and J usage is TRBJ2-1; the D is unclear. The CDR3 covers 15 residues. Germline loops: CDR1 LGHNA, CDR2 YSLEER. Trimming removed 1 base at V and 0 bases at J, with 7 bases between. CDR3 protein: CASSQVASSYNEQFF. The CDR3 DNA follows: TGCGCCAGCAGCCAAGTGGCTAGCTCCTACAATGAGCAGTTCTTC.

The chain recombines TRBV27 with TRBJ2-1; TRBD2 is a possible D gene (5 bases). CDR3 length: 15 amino acids. The germline V gene has CDR1 MNHEY and CDR2 SMNVEV (reference sequence). Trimming took 5 bases from V and 4 from J, leaving 15 bases between them. The chain's CDR3 is CASSRRADLYNEQFF. CDR3 DNA sequence: TGTGCCAGCAGTCGTCGAGCGGACTTGTACAATGAGCAGTTCTTC.

The V call is TRBV6-6, the J call TRBJ2-1; TRBD2 agrees at 12 bases. J was trimmed by 6 bases and V by 7 bases; bases with no gene match: 10. Germline V lookup: CDR1 MNHNY, CDR2 SVGAGI (reference sequence). This CDR3 spans 16 amino acids. CDR3 sequence (DNA): TGTGCCAGCACCAAACTCCAGACTAGCGGGGGCAATGAGCAGTTCTTC. It specifies CASTKLQTSGGNEQFF.

This clone appeared a few times. The V gene is TRBV5-6, the J gene TRBJ1-6; D remains unclear. V was trimmed by 1 base and J by 8 bases, leaving 4 bases between them. The CDR3 consists of 12 residues. Germline CDR1 reads SGHDT; CDR2 reads YYEEEE. The CDR3 DNA reads as TGTGCCAGCAGCTTGTTAGATTCACCCCTCCACTTT. This sequence encodes CASSLLDSPLHF. Full variable domain (missing parts from reference TRBV5-6 and TRBJ1-6): DAGVTQSPTHLIKTRGQQVTLRCSPKSGHDTVSWYQQALGQGPQFIFQYYEEEERQRGNFPDRFSGHQFPNYSSELNVNALLLGDSALYLCASSLLDSPLHFGNGTRLTVT.

The chain carries TRBV29-1 and TRBJ2-7; 9 nucleotides align to TRBD1. Losses at the gene ends were 8 bases for V and 2 bases for J; bases not matched to a gene: 4. The CDR3 length is 12 residues. The germline V gene encodes CDR1 SQVTM and CDR2 ANQGSEA. The CDR3 sequence is CSHRGRPYEQYF. CDR3 nucleotides: TGCAGCCACAGGGGGCGCCCCTACGAGCAGTACTTC.

CDR3 region: CAWSEGLAGIYNEQFF. In DNA, the CDR3 is TGTGCCTGGAGTGAAGGACTAGCGGGAATCTACAATGAGCAGTTCTTC. The rearrangement joins TRBV30 to TRBJ2-1, with 12 bases that match TRBD2. V shed 1 base and J 3 bases; nucleotides not matched to a gene: 4. This CDR3 has 16 residues. In germline, CDR1 is GTSNPN, CDR2 SVGIG (reference sequence).

A single count supports this clone. This chain connects TRBV28 to TRBJ2-5; unclear D gene. Germline V gene sequence: CDR1 MDHEN, CDR2 SYDVKM. There are 15 residues in the CDR3. V lost 2 bases to trimming and J lost 2 bases, with 12 bases between them. The CDR3 protein is CASSLPMAVQETQYF. CDR3 DNA sequence: TGTGCCAGCAGTTTACCCATGGCAGTTCAAGAGACCCAGTACTTC.

The chain recombines TRBV4-1 with TRBJ1-2; TRBD1 is a possible D gene (6 bases). V gave up 2 bases and J gave up 4 bases, with 14 bases separating them. The CDR3 loop spans 15 amino acids. Germline loops: CDR1 MGHRA, CDR2 YSYEKL. CDR3 nucleotides: TGCGCCAGCAGCCAACTCCAGGGGACGGGCTATGGCTACACCTTC. Encoded protein: CASSQLQGTGYGYTF.

The chain carries TRBV9 and TRBJ1-2, with 7 bases identical to TRBD1. The CDR3 has 15 residues. Germline V gene data show CDR1 as SGDLS and CDR2 as YYNGEE. Trimming at V came to 3 bases and at J to 0 bases, leaving 5 bases not matched to a gene. The CDR3 region has the DNA TGTGCCAGCAGCGGGACAGGCATTGCTAACTATGGCTACACCTTC. This codes for CASSGTGIANYGYTF.

The J gene is TRBJ2-1, the V gene TRBV7-2; D may be TRBD1 (7 bases). V was cut by 6 bases and J by 6 bases, with 12 bases left in between. This CDR3 has 13 residues. CDR1 and CDR2 from the germline V gene are SGHTA and FQGNSA. CDR3 DNA: TGTGCCAGCAGACCAGGGGGGAGCAATGAGCAGTTCTTC. It yields the protein CASRPGGSNEQFF.